One sample yielded the 24 T cell receptor beta chains listed below, sequenced in a study of blood T cell repertoires in COVID-19. Profiled with immunoSEQ multiplex PCR; TCRdb holds only in-frame clones, not every one. This sample has fewer than 500,000 clones; about 90% occur once, and the top ten carry 0.8% to 0.9%. Material: peripheral blood. These receptors were collected from a man between 18 and 29 years old with COVID-19, enrolled during active disease.

The chain combines TRBV6-6 with TRBJ2-5; 13 bases match TRBD2. CDR3 size: 16 residues. The trim removed 5 bases at V and 5 bases at J, leaving 8 bases unmatched. Germline assignment: CDR1 MNHNY and CDR2 SVGAGI (reference sequence). CDR3 nucleotides: TGTGCCAGCAGTACCGGGACTAGCGGGGCGTGGGAGACCCAGTACTTC. This translates into CASSTGTSGAWETQYF.

The chain joins TRBV6-4 to TRBJ2-1; 8 bases are a match to TRBD2. The germline CDR1 and CDR2 sequences are MRHNA and SNTAGT. The CDR3 has 15 residues. The V and J ends lost 3 bases and 0 bases, in that order; junction bases with no gene match: 1. This CDR3 is CASSEGTSSYNEQFF. CDR3 nucleotides: TGTGCCAGCAGTGAGGGGACTAGCTCCTACAATGAGCAGTTCTTC.

The chain combines TRBV10-1 with TRBJ2-7; D is possibly TRBD2 (6 bases). The germline V gene has CDR1 WNHNN and CDR2 SYGVQD (reference sequence). The CDR3 is 15 residues long. Trimming left V 0 bases short and J 7 bases short, with 16 bases between. The CDR3 DNA reads as TGCGCCAGCAGTGAGTCGACCAACCCCCGGGAGGAGCAGTACTTC. Translated, it gives CASSESTNPREEQYF.

The rearrangement uses TRBV9 and TRBJ1-2, with 7 bases fitting TRBD1. Per germline, CDR1 SGDLS and CDR2 YYNGEE. V shed 5 bases, J shed 2 bases, and the junction held 15 bases outside the gene matches. The CDR3 has 17 amino acids. The chain's CDR3 is CASRKGGSSRSNYGYTF. The CDR3 DNA follows: TGTGCCAGCAGAAAAGGGGGCAGCTCCCGATCCAACTATGGCTACACCTTC.

The rearrangement links TRBV5-6 to TRBJ2-2, with 9 bases that match TRBD1. V gave up 4 bases and J gave up 5 bases; unmatched junction bases: 9. The CDR3 spans 16 residues. Germline V gene data show CDR1 as SGHDT and CDR2 as YYEEEE. CDR3 sequence: CASSPDRGLGTGELFF. The DNA of the CDR3 is TGTGCCAGCAGCCCGGACAGGGGCCTAGGGACCGGGGAGCTGTTTTTT.

V usage is TRBV10-1 and J usage is TRBJ2-7; 11 nucleotides line up with TRBD2. This CDR3 has 13 amino acids. J gave up 6 bases and V 6 bases, and 4 bases lay outside the gene matches. Germline-derived CDR1 and CDR2 are WNHNN and SYGVQD (reference sequence). CDR3 in DNA: TGCGCCAGCAGCGGTCTAGCGGGAGGCGAGCAGTACTTC. The encoded protein is CASSGLAGGEQYF.

V and J are TRBV25-1 and TRBJ1-4, with D maybe TRBD1 (6 bases). The CDR3 runs to 13 residues. The ends were cut back, 5 bases at V and 15 bases at J, with 19 bases in the middle. The germline V gene encodes CDR1 MGHDK and CDR2 SYGVNS. This CDR3 reads CASSSRLQGGVFF. Written as DNA, the CDR3 is TGTGCCAGCAGTTCACGCCTACAGGGAGGGGTGTTTTTT.

A remark on this clone: An end of the junction differs from the germline gene, which may be a read error. The gene calls are TRBV7-7 and TRBJ2-5; 14 bases are a match to TRBD2. The CDR3 sequence is 15 residues long. Per germline, CDR1 SSHAT and CDR2 FNYEAQ (reference sequence). CDR3 DNA sequence: TGTGCTAGCAGTCGCGGGACTAGCGGGAGCGTGACCCAGTACTTC. Translated: CASSRGTSGSVTQYF.

This chain joins TRBV4-1 and TRBJ2-5, with 8 nucleotides matching TRBD1. The CDR3 totals 15 residues. Germline CDR1 reads MGHRA; CDR2 reads YSYEKL. The trim removed 5 bases at V and 5 bases at J, leaving 10 bases unmatched. The chain's CDR3 is CASSSRQGWGETQYF. DNA for the CDR3: TGCGCCAGCAGCTCCCGACAGGGGTGGGGGGAGACCCAGTACTTC.

This clone was detected once. The chain recombines TRBV5-1 with TRBJ2-1; D unclear. The germline CDR1 and CDR2 sequences are SGHRS and YFSETQ. The CDR3 sequence is 14 residues long. V gave up 2 bases and J gave up 4 bases, with 10 bases separating them. The CDR3 loop is CASSFSRPYNEQFF. The CDR3 region has the DNA TGCGCCAGCAGCTTTAGCCGGCCGTACAATGAGCAGTTCTTC. The whole variable domain, filled in from reference TRBV5-1 and TRBJ2-1, reads KAGVTQTPRYLIKTRGQQVTLSCSPISGHRSVSWYQQTPGQGLQFLFEYFSETQRNKGNFPGRFSGRQFSNSRSEMNVSTLELGDSALYLCASSFSRPYNEQFFGPGTRLTVL.

V and J are TRBV7-6 and TRBJ2-1, with 7 bases that match TRBD1. J lost 5 bases, V lost 3 bases, and 4 bases had no gene match. Germline V gene data show CDR1 as SGHVS and CDR2 as FNYEAQ. The CDR3 runs to 14 residues. CDR3 nucleotides: TGTGCCAGCAGCTTTTACGACAGGGACAATGAGCAGTTCTTC. Its translation: CASSFYDRDNEQFF.

There are a few counts of this clone. The identical CDR3 is also encoded by other nucleotide sequences in the sample. The chain recombines TRBV5-6 with TRBJ1-1; D is undetermined. Germline lookup yields CDR1 SGHDT and CDR2 YYEEEE. This CDR3 is built from 15 residues. Trimming took off 0 bases at V and 1 base at J, with 10 bases between the two ends. The chain's CDR3 is CASSLDRLGNTEAFF. CDR3 bases: TGTGCCAGCAGCTTGGACCGACTGGGGAACACTGAAGCTTTCTTT.

The V gene is TRBV11-2, the J gene TRBJ2-7; TRBD2 aligns across 7 bases. V gave up 3 bases and J gave up 1 base; unmatched junction bases: 3. In germline, CDR1 is SGHAT, CDR2 FQNNGV. The CDR3 loop spans 14 amino acids. The chain's CDR3 is CASSFYSGSYEQYF. The CDR3 DNA sequence: TGTGCCAGCAGCTTTTATAGCGGGTCCTACGAGCAGTACTTC.

The chain combines TRBV18 with TRBJ2-3, with 8 bases lining up with TRBD2. The CDR3 has 15 residues. Germline assignment: CDR1 KGHSH and CDR2 LQKENI. The ends lost 2 bases at V and 6 bases at J; junction bases unmatched: 7. CDR3 coding DNA: TGTGCCAGCTCACCAAGGAGGCGGGAGGCGGATACGCAGTATTTT. It codes for CASSPRRREADTQYF.

The sample holds a few counts of this clone. The J gene is TRBJ2-7, the V gene TRBV13; 7 nucleotides align to TRBD2. This CDR3 has 15 residues. Germline V lookup: CDR1 PRHDT, CDR2 FYEKMQ (reference sequence). V shed 5 bases, J shed 6 bases, and the junction held 13 bases outside the gene matches. The CDR3 coding sequence is TGTGCCAGCAGCCCAAAACCTGGGGGGGTCGGCGAGCAGTACTTC. Protein: CASSPKPGGVGEQYF.

V and J are TRBV7-2 and TRBJ2-7; unclear D gene. CDR1 SGHTA and CDR2 FQGNSA come from the germline V gene. Trimming stripped 0 bases from V and 0 bases from J, with 6 bases between. This CDR3 region has 14 residues. The CDR3: CASSLARNSYEQYF. The CDR3 nucleotides are TGTGCCAGCAGCTTAGCGCGGAACTCCTACGAGCAGTACTTC.

This rearrangement joins TRBV4-2 to TRBJ2-3, with D perhaps TRBD1 (5 bases). CDR3 length: 16 amino acids. Germline values: CDR1 LGHNA, CDR2 YNFKEQ. Trimming left V 1 base short and J 3 bases short, with 14 bases between. CDR3 sequence (DNA): TGTGCCAGCAGCCAAGCATTAAGGGGTCCGACAGATACGCAGTATTTT. It yields the protein CASSQALRGPTDTQYF.

The chain combines TRBV6-6 with TRBJ1-6, with a possible D match to TRBD1 (6 bases). The CDR3 loop spans 18 amino acids. Germline V gene data show CDR1 as MNHNY and CDR2 as SVGAGI (reference sequence). The germline V and J ends were trimmed by 5 bases and 0 bases, with 17 bases remaining between them. CDR3 bases: TGTGCCAGCAGTCCCCCAGCCCCGGACAGCTCCTATAATTCACCCCTCCACTTT. Translating it yields CASSPPAPDSSYNSPLHF.

The chain links TRBV5-1 to TRBJ2-7, with D hard to call. Germline V CDR1 and CDR2: SGHRS, YFSETQ. The CDR3 runs to 13 residues. V was shortened by 1 base and J by 3 bases, with 8 bases between the two germline ends. For the CDR3, the DNA is TGCGCCAGCAGCTTGCTTCGGTTCTACGAGCAGTACTTC. It yields the protein CASSLLRFYEQYF.

The genes are TRBV1 and TRBJ2-1; the table gives TRBD2 as D, unverified against the DNA. TRBV1 is a known pseudogene. CDR3 length: 15 amino acids. Here the CDR3 reads CTSSLWDGRASEQFF. CDR3 nucleotides: TGCACCAGCAGCCTTTGGGACGGGAGGGCCTCGGAGCAGTTCTTC.

CDR3 amino acids: CASSPTGASNQPQHF. The DNA of the CDR3 is TGTGCCAGCAGTCCCACAGGGGCCAGCAATCAGCCCCAGCATTTT. The chain employs TRBV6-5 and TRBJ1-5; 7 bases fit TRBD1. CDR1 MNHEY and CDR2 SVGAGI come from the germline V gene. The ends lost 5 bases at V and 1 base at J; junction bases unmatched: 5. CDR3 length equals 15 residues.

The chain employs TRBV28 and TRBJ2-7, with D unclear. Germline V CDR1 and CDR2: MDHEN, SYDVKM. The CDR3 runs 12 residues. V was pared by 2 bases and J by 2 bases, with 4 bases between. As DNA, the CDR3 is TGTGCCAGCAGTTTACAGACCTACGAGCAGTACTTC. This encodes CASSLQTYEQYF.

The gene calls are TRBV18 and TRBJ2-1; 9 bases are shared with TRBD2. The CDR3 covers 15 residues. CDR1 is KGHSH, CDR2 LQKENI, per germline. J was trimmed by 6 bases and V by 4 bases; bases with no gene match: 7. The CDR3 protein is CASSLGLASLNEQFF. The CDR3 nucleotides are TGTGCCAGCTCACTTGGACTAGCGAGCCTCAATGAGCAGTTCTTC.

The count of this clone is one. CDR3 sequence (DNA): TGTGCCAGTAGTATAAATTGGCAGGGCCGTGAAAAACTGTTTTTT. Residues: CASSINWQGREKLFF. The chain couples TRBV19 to TRBJ1-4; a weak D match, TRBD1 (5 bases). Per the germline V gene, CDR1 is LNHDA and CDR2 is SQIVND (reference sequence). The CDR3 consists of 15 residues. V lost 2 bases to trimming and J lost 7 bases, with 14 bases between them.